This T cell receptor (beta chain) was documented in a study of blood T cell repertoires in COVID-19. Study in general: Some COVID-19 samples were acute and others convalescent; all came from the United States, Italy and Spain. From T cells, B-cell-depleted T cells, or PBMCs came the material, which was cDNA or gDNA.

Per the study methods: By means of reference gene primer amplification, nucleated cell counts were estimated. Clones were sequenced by immunoSEQ multiplex PCR, and TCRdb holds only the in-frame ones, with some missing. That table is the source of V, J and clone size, and D and trimming were worked out from the DNA. Here the sample spans around 200,000 clones, more than 75% being singletons. Seattle-derived patients entered the study during active infection and were followed longitudinally. J was trimmed by 7 bases and V by 3 bases; bases with no gene match: 7. In germline, CDR1 is MNHEY, CDR2 SMNVEV (reference sequence). The CDR3 is made up of 15 amino acids.

This clonotype was obtained from a person in their 70s with COVID-19, enrolled during active disease. The chain links TRBV27 to TRBJ2-1; 9 nucleotides line up with TRBD2. Sequenced: peripheral blood. The CDR3 protein is CASSLRGGLRNEQFF. The DNA for the CDR3 is TGTGCCAGCAGTTTGCGGGGGGGCCTGAGGAATGAGCAGTTCTTC.